One and the same sample provided the 5 T cell receptor beta chains below, sequenced in a study of T cells in Graves' hyperthyroidism and ophthalmopathy. Template material for amplifying TCR beta CDR3 regions consisted of RNA transcripts. HTBI primers were used for first-round RT-PCR of the TCR CDR3. TCRdb recomputed calls from the multiplex PCR reads with MiXCR, one row per CDR3 protein. The data show around 350,000 distinct CDR3 sequences, with less than 15% seen just once and 9.2% held by the top ten. The sequenced material came from blood. These TCRs come from a woman aged 18-35 years with Graves' hyperthyroidism.

The table lists this clonotype with many counts. The genes are TRBV28 and TRBJ2-7, with D possibly TRBD2 on 6 matching bases. The V gene lost 7 bases and the J gene lost 6 bases, with 13 bases spanning the gap. Looked up from germline, CDR1 is MDHEN and CDR2 is SYDVKM. The CDR3 has 12 residues. CDR3 residues: CASTSFGGEQYF. The CDR3 DNA follows: TGTGCCAGCACTAGCTTCGGGGGCGAGCAGTACTTC.

This clonotype was counted only a few times. The chain combines TRBV11-1 with TRBJ2-7; D gene uncertain. Trimming took 4 bases from V and 3 from J, leaving 13 bases between them. Germline lookup yields CDR1 SGHAT and CDR2 FQDESV (reference sequence). The CDR3 contains 14 residues. The CDR3 is CASSSERSHYEQYF. The CDR3 DNA reads TGTGCCAGCAGCTCGGAGCGCTCCCACTACGAGCAGTACTTC.

This clonotype was recorded at least ten times. The chain employs TRBV2 and TRBJ2-7; D could derive from TRBD1 or TRBD2 (5 bases each). V dropped 6 bases and J dropped 7 bases, with 10 bases sitting between them. CDR3 length: 11 residues. Germline V lookup: CDR1 SNHLY, CDR2 FYNNEI. The CDR3 coding sequence is TGTGCCAGCAGCGAGGGGTGGGAGCAGTACTTC. Its translation is CASSEGWEQYF.

This clonotype was seen at least ten times. The CDR3 DNA sequence: TGTGCCAGCAGCCGGGACACCATCTATGGCTACACCTTC. This sequence encodes CASSRDTIYGYTF. The chain couples TRBV7-9 to TRBJ1-2; maybe TRBD1 (6 bases). The V gene lost 5 bases and the J gene lost 4 bases, with 11 bases spanning the gap. The CDR3 sequence is 13 residues long. CDR1 and CDR2 from the germline V gene are SEHNR and FQNEAQ (reference sequence).

This clonotype was recorded at least ten times. The CDR3 here is CASSRGSFSYNEQFF. CDR3 nucleotide sequence: TGTGCCAGCAGCCGCGGATCTTTCTCCTACAATGAGCAGTTCTTC. This chain connects TRBV27 to TRBJ2-1, with D hard to call. The germline V gene has CDR1 MNHEY and CDR2 SMNVEV (reference sequence). The CDR3 sequence is 15 residues long. The ends were cut back, 6 bases at V and 0 bases at J, with 12 bases in the middle.